A selection of T cell receptor beta chains follows, all from one sample in a study of blood T cell repertoires in COVID-19. Here immunoSEQ multiplex PCR was the method, and the copy in TCRdb shows in-frame clones only, minus some. The sample lists 180,000 or so clones, around 89% occurring once. Sequencing was done on a sample of peripheral blood. Receptors were obtained from a man aged 50-60 years with acute or convalescent COVID-19. Each CDR3 is given with its conserved first and last residue. The order of the fields is J gene, D gene, clone size, V gene, CDR3 protein, CDR3 DNA. A D gene is named only where the DNA matches it firmly. Part of the rows lack a size; the others show once, few, many or a class for expanded clones.

TRBJ1-6 | . | few | TRBV30 | CAWSPTPGMGSPLHF | TGTGCCTGGAGCCCCACCCCAGGGATGGGTTCACCCCTCCACTTT
TRBJ2-2 | . | . | TRBV5-6 | CASSHRNTGELFF | TGTGCCAGCAGCCACAGGAACACCGGGGAGCTGTTTTTT
TRBJ1-2 | TRBD1 | . | TRBV7-2 | CASSVGQGPGGYTF | TGTGCCAGCAGCGTAGGACAGGGCCCTGGGGGCTACACCTTC
TRBJ1-1 | TRBD1 | . | TRBV10-3 | CATRTGPLFMNTEAFF | TGTGCCACGAGGACAGGCCCTCTTTTCATGAACACTGAAGCTTTCTTT
TRBJ1-4 | . | . | TRBV3-1/TRBV3-2 | CASSQRATNEKLFF | TGTGCCAGCAGCCAGCGAGCGACTAATGAAAAACTGTTTTTT
TRBJ2-2 | TRBD1 | once | TRBV7-9 | CASSPRGQGFTGELFF | TGTGCCAGCAGCCCCCGAGGACAGGGCTTCACCGGGGAGCTGTTTTTT
TRBJ1-3 | . | many | TRBV9 | CASSTAGVSGNTIYF | TGTGCCAGCAGCACTGCCGGGGTGTCGGGAAACACCATATATTTT
TRBJ1-4 | . | . | TRBV15 | CATSREGGGSEKLFF | TGTGCCACCAGCAGAGAAGGAGGAGGCTCCGAAAAACTGTTTTTT
TRBJ2-2 | . | . | TRBV5-4 | CASSLAGLPTGELFF | TGTGCCAGCAGCTTGGCTGGACTACCTACCGGGGAGCTGTTTTTT
TRBJ2-3 | . | . | TRBV7-3 | CASSSAEDTQYF | TGTGCCAGCAGCTCTGCGGAAGATACGCAGTATTTT
TRBJ1-1 | . | once | TRBV5-1 | CASSSSGGIGTEAFF | TGCGCCAGCAGCTCTTCTGGGGGGATCGGCACTGAAGCTTTCTTT
TRBJ2-1 | TRBD2 | . | TRBV7-6 | CASSLTTSGAYINEQFF | TGTGCCAGCAGCTTAACAACTAGCGGGGCCTACATCAATGAGCAGTTCTTC
TRBJ1-4 | . | . | TRBV9 | CASSVQGQDEKLFF | TGTGCCAGCAGCGTACAGGGTCAGGATGAAAAACTGTTTTTT
TRBJ1-5 | TRBD1 | . | TRBV28 | CASRIQGAGTRNQPQHF | TGTGCCAGCAGGATACAGGGGGCCGGTACCCGTAATCAGCCCCAGCATTTT
TRBJ2-3 | . | . | TRBV4-2 | CASSQGGSLQGDTQYF | TGTGCCAGCAGCCAAGGGGGCAGTCTACAGGGAGATACGCAGTATTTT
TRBJ2-4 | TRBD1 | . | TRBV5-1 | CASSLEGVTGGFAKNIQYF | TGCGCCAGCAGCTTGGAAGGTGTGACAGGGGGTTTCGCCAAAAACATTCAGTACTTC
TRBJ2-7 | . | . | TRBV4-1 | CASSAGSGVDYEQYF | TGCGCCAGCAGCGCGGGGAGCGGCGTGGACTACGAGCAGTACTTC
TRBJ1-2 | TRBD1 | . | TRBV5-4 | CASSLAGQGGYGYTF | TGTGCCAGCAGCTTGGCAGGACAGGGCGGCTATGGCTACACCTTC
TRBJ2-7 | TRBD1 | few | TRBV5-5 | CASSAGQGAYEQYF | TGTGCCAGCAGCGCGGGACAGGGGGCCTACGAGCAGTACTTC
TRBJ2-2 | TRBD2 | . | TRBV6-5 | CASRRAGANTGELFF | TGTGCCAGCAGGAGAGCGGGGGCCAACACCGGGGAGCTGTTTTTT
TRBJ2-2 | TRBD2 | . | TRBV2 | CASSGGASGYTGELFF | TGTGCCAGCAGTGGAGGGGCTAGCGGTTACACCGGGGAGCTGTTTTTT
TRBJ1-6 | TRBD1 | . | TRBV28 | CASSLPGTGVSPLHF | TGTGCCAGCAGTTTGCCCGGGACAGGGGTTTCACCCCTCCACTTT
TRBJ2-1 | . | . | TRBV5-1 | CASSLVLRNEQFF | TGCGCCAGCAGCTTGGTGTTGCGGAATGAGCAGTTCTTC
TRBJ2-5 | . | . | TRBV11-2 | CASSFQPTGQETQYF | TGTGCCAGCAGCTTCCAACCCACAGGGCAAGAGACCCAGTACTTC
TRBJ1-2 | TRBD1 | . | TRBV6-2/TRBV6-3 | CASSPWDSVLYGYTF | TGTGCCAGCAGTCCATGGGACAGCGTCCTCTATGGCTACACCTTC
TRBJ1-5 | . | once | TRBV29-1 | CSVVGAGGNQPQHF | TGCAGCGTTGTGGGGGCGGGGGGCAATCAGCCCCAGCATTTT
TRBJ2-1 | . | . | TRBV5-1 | CASSLDGPNEQFF | TGCGCCAGCAGCTTGGATGGGCCCAATGAGCAGTTCTTC
TRBJ2-5 | . | . | TRBV5-4 | CASSLSGTQYF | TGTGCCAGCAGCTTGTCAGGGACCCAGTACTTC
TRBJ2-2 | TRBD1 | . | TRBV28 | CALQGARSGELFF | TGTGCGCTGCAGGGGGCGCGGAGCGGGGAGCTGTTTTTT
TRBJ2-1 | TRBD2 | . | TRBV5-5 | CASSPPGLGLYNEQFF | TGTGCCAGCAGTCCACCGGGACTAGGACTATACAATGAGCAGTTCTTC
TRBJ2-5 | . | . | TRBV21-1 | CASRAGGETQYF | TGTGCCAGCAGGGCAGGTGGGGAGACCCAGTACTTC
TRBJ2-1 | . | . | TRBV6-4 | CASSDQPTGYNEQFF | TGTGCCAGCAGTGACCAACCGACAGGTTACAATGAGCAGTTCTTC
TRBJ2-1 | . | . | TRBV20-1 | CSASSPSEGRQFF | TGCAGTGCTAGTTCCCCCTCTGAGGGTAGGCAGTTCTTC
TRBJ2-3 | . | . | TRBV27 | CASSFAGSSTDTQYF | TGTGCCAGCAGTTTCGCGGGTTCTAGCACAGATACGCAGTATTTT
TRBJ1-1 | TRBD1 | . | TRBV9 | CASSVAPTGRVAEHTEAFF | TGTGCCAGCAGCGTAGCTCCGACAGGGCGGGTTGCGGAGCACACTGAAGCTTTCTTT
TRBJ1-6 | . | . | TRBV6-5 | CASSYSQGNSPLHF | TGTGCCAGCAGTTACTCGCAGGGGAATTCACCCCTCCACTTT
TRBJ2-5 | TRBD2 | . | TRBV28 | CASSSPTGGQETQYF | TGTGCCAGCAGTTCACCTACGGGGGGCCAAGAGACCCAGTACTTC
TRBJ1-5 | . | . | TRBV16 | CASSRKQQGATQHF | TGTGCCAGCAGTCGAAAACAACAGGGAGCGACCCAGCATTTT
TRBJ2-5 | TRBD1 | . | TRBV9 | CANSTTGQGAQYF | TGTGCCAACAGCACTACAGGGCAGGGGGCCCAGTACTTC
TRBJ1-5 | . | . | TRBV18 | CASSPDRQGGQPQHF | TGTGCCAGCTCACCAGATCGGCAGGGAGGTCAGCCCCAGCATTTT
TRBJ2-1 | TRBD1 | . | TRBV27 | CASSLGQGLGEQFF | TGTGCCAGCAGTTTGGGACAGGGGCTGGGAGAGCAGTTCTTC
TRBJ2-3 | TRBD2 | . | TRBV11-2 | CASSSGTSGRDTQYF | TGTGCCAGCAGCTCAGGGACTAGCGGTAGAGATACGCAGTATTTT
TRBJ1-1 | . | . | TRBV27 | CASWRGGSTEAFF | TGTGCCAGCTGGAGAGGAGGAAGCACTGAAGCTTTCTTT
TRBJ2-2 | TRBD2 | . | TRBV3-1/TRBV3-2 | CASSQYLAGTGELFF | TGTGCCAGCAGCCAATATCTAGCGGGCACCGGGGAGCTGTTTTTT
TRBJ1-5 | . | . | TRBV28 | CASSVLQRQPQHF | TGTGCCAGCAGTGTCCTACAGCGGCAGCCCCAGCATTTT
TRBJ2-3 | . | once | TRBV27 | CASSSSRDTQYF | TGTGCCAGCAGCTCATCCCGGGATACGCAGTATTTT
TRBJ1-1 | TRBD1 | . | TRBV18 | CASSPDRTNTEAFF | TGTGCCAGCTCACCGGACAGGACGAACACTGAAGCTTTCTTT
TRBJ1-5 | . | few | TRBV6-2/TRBV6-3 | CASSGTRPSSQPQHF | TGTGCCAGCAGTGGGACTCGGCCTTCCAGTCAGCCCCAGCATTTT
TRBJ2-6 | . | . | TRBV9 | CASSFPLGILPGANVLTF | TGTGCCAGCAGCTTCCCTCTCGGGATTCTCCCCGGGGCCAACGTCCTGACTTTC
TRBJ2-5 | TRBD1 | once | TRBV18 | CASSPQGAETQYF | TGTGCCAGCTCACCCCAGGGGGCTGAGACCCAGTACTTC
TRBJ2-1 | TRBD2 | . | TRBV30 | CAATSGRYNEQFF | TGTGCCGCCACTAGCGGGCGATACAATGAGCAGTTCTTC
TRBJ1-2 | TRBD1 | . | TRBV10-3 | CAISADRDGGYTF | TGTGCCATCAGTGCGGACAGGGACGGTGGCTACACCTTC
TRBJ2-3 | TRBD1 | . | TRBV29-1 | CSALTGRTDTQYF | TGCAGCGCTCTGACAGGGCGCACAGATACGCAGTATTTT
TRBJ2-5 | TRBD2 | . | TRBV2 | CASRGGVLETQYF | TGTGCCAGCAGGGGGGGGGTATTGGAGACCCAGTACTTC
TRBJ1-6 | TRBD1 | . | TRBV18 | CASSPMGQGLSYNSPLHF | TGTGCCAGCTCACCAATGGGACAGGGTCTCTCCTATAATTCACCCCTCCACTTT